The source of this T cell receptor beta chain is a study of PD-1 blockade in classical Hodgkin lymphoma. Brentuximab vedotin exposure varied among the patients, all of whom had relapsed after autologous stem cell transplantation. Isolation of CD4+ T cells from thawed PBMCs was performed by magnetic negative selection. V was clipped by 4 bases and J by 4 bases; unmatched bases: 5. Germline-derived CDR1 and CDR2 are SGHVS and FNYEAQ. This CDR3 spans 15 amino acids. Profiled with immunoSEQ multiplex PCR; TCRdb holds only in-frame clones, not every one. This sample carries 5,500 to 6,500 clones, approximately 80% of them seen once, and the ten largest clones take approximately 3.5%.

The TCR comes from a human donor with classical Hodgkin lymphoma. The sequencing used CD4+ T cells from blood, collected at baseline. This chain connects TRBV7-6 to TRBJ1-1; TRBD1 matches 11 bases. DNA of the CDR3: TGTGCCAGCAGCTCGGGACAGGGGGGAGGCACTGAAGCTTTCTTT. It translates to CASSSGQGGGTEAFF.